The entry below describes one TCR beta chain. V lost 0 bases to trimming and J lost 7 bases, with 19 bases between them. Per the germline V gene, CDR1 is LGHNA and CDR2 is YSLEER. This CDR3 region has 18 residues. This sample's TCRbeta library carried unique molecular identifier barcodes. TCRdb re-analysed the PCR reads in MiXCR, keeping a single row per CDR3 protein. The repertoire holds fewer than 85,000 distinct CDR3 sequences, with around an eighth as singletons. This sample was included in a study of T-cell reconstitution after alpha-beta-depleted transplantation in children. This specimen consisted of PBMCs, mostly from graft donor cells, obtained 180 days after TCRalphabeta/CD19-depleted stem cell transplant. The genes are TRBV4-3 and TRBJ1-6, with TRBD1 as a possible D gene (6 bases). The clonotype was recovered from a male patient between 2 and 9 years old who had a stem cell transplant for acute lymphoblastic leukemia, so the T cells may come from the graft donor. The CDR3 sequence is CASSQDLWEGGRNSPLHF. CDR3 nucleotide sequence: TGCGCCAGCAGCCAAGATCTTTGGGAGGGGGGAAGGAATTCACCCCTCCACTTT.